This TCR beta chain was recorded in a study of TIL therapy for anti-PD-1-resistant metastatic lung cancer. As for the study in general: Tumor harvest preceded PD-1/PD-L1 blockade, followed by nivolumab treatment. By whole-exome sequencing, median non-synonymous tumor mutation burden was under 1.9 mutations per megabase.

The CDR3 has 15 residues. V shed 0 bases and J shed 0 bases, with 7 bases lying between them. Germline assignment: CDR1 SGHRS and CDR2 YFSETQ. Indicated time point: pre-treatment sample, taken before nivolumab and TIL therapy. The libraries were made with immunoSEQ v3. Measured with immunoSEQ multiplex PCR; TCRdb has only the in-frame clones, and not every one. The table lists tens of thousands of clones, 70% to 90% of them singletons. This TCR came from a person between 25 and 80 years old with non-small cell lung cancer. The material sequenced was blood, taken at baseline. The chain recombines TRBV5-1 with TRBJ2-1, with D unresolved. The CDR3 spells CASSLDSASYNEQFF. CDR3 DNA: TGCGCCAGCAGCTTGGATTCGGCCTCCTACAATGAGCAGTTCTTC.